The clone carrying this T cell receptor (beta chain) has ten or more counts. The time point here: after trial treatment. Treatment described: LDRT plus nivolumab, ipilimumab, low-dose cyclophosphamide and aspirin (RACIN trial). This sample was taken from a study of low-dose radiotherapy and immunotherapy resistance in tumors. Study details: The drug cyclophosphamide was given into a vein at 200 mg/m2 every two weeks, one day before radiation and immunotherapy.

TRAV and TRBV primers primed cDNA for both TCRalpha and TCRbeta. TCRs underwent about 20 PCR cycles of amplification with a constant-region primer and V-primer adapter. TCRdb reprocessed the reads via MiXCR and lists one record per CDR3 protein. Found here are tens of thousands of distinct CDR3 sequences, under 30% of them singletons; the top ten hold roughly a tenth. This specimen consisted of PBMCs, obtained after low-dose radiotherapy plus immunotherapy. The receptor was isolated from a male donor with prostate cancer.

CDR3: CASSQDGAGGLNEQYF. The CDR3 DNA sequence: TGTGCCAGCAGCCAAGACGGAGCGGGAGGGTTGAACGAGCAGTACTTC. V and J are TRBV3-1 and TRBJ2-7; 10 positions match TRBD2. The CDR3 sequence is 16 residues long. The V segment lost 0 bases and the J segment 5 bases; nucleotides outside the gene matches: 7. Germline V CDR1 and CDR2: LGHDT, YNNKEL (reference sequence).